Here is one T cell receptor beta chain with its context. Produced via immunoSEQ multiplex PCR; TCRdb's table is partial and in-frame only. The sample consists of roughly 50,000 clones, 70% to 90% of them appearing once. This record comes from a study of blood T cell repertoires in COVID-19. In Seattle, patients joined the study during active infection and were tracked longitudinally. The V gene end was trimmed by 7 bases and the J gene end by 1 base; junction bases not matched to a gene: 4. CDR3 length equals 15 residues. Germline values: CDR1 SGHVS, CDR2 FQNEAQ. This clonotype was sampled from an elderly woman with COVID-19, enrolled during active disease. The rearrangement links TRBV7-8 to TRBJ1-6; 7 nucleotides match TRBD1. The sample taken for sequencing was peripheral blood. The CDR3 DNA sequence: TGTGCCAGCAACCCGGGACAGTCCTATAATTCACCCCTCCACTTT. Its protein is CASNPGQSYNSPLHF.